Below, one TCR beta chain is given with its context. This table comes from immunoSEQ multiplex PCR, and its TCRdb copy is limited to in-frame clones, with some not included. The data hold 350,000 to 500,000 clones, with 88% observed a single time. This sample was included in a study of blood T cell repertoires in COVID-19. Turning to the study itself: Donors in the United States, Italy and Spain gave samples during acute or convalescent COVID-19. PBMCs, B-cell-depleted T cells, or T cells provided the cDNA or gDNA that made up the material.

Germline lookup yields CDR1 SEHNR and CDR2 FQNEAQ (reference sequence). Losses at the gene ends were 1 base for V and 10 bases for J; bases not matched to a gene: 3. The CDR3 loop spans 13 amino acids. Participants were placed into cohorts based on the clinical history they reported. Participants in the exposed group had met a COVID-19 case in the 2 weeks before joining the study. The origin of this receptor is a woman between 18 and 30 years old who had been exposed to COVID-19. The chain carries TRBV7-9 and TRBJ1-1; 10 nucleotides align to TRBD1. Sequenced input: PBMCs or T cells enriched from blood (not recorded which). The CDR3 nucleotides are TGTGCCAGCAGCTTAGGAGGACAGGGGGTAGCTTTCTTT. As protein: CASSLGGQGVAFF.